This entry is about one T cell receptor beta chain. This clone qualifies as medium-sized (0.01 to 0.1%). No antigen is known for it. The record has no base qualities; no much larger clone is one base away. Genomic DNA was extracted from sorted cells with the Quick-DNA Microprep Kit. Amplification of TCRbeta DNA was done with the immunoSEQ hsTCRbeta kit, following the protocol from the manufacturer. TCRbeta libraries were sequenced on an Illumina MiSeq instrument. For the original study's pipeline: Following removal of out-of-frame sequences, a few million distinct TCRbeta sequences were retained, with an average of roughly 70,000 per individual. Two values were used to score each individual: the count of some 150 previously reported CMV-associated TCRbeta sequences and the total count of productive distinct TCRbeta sequences. A beta-binomial model was reimplemented in Python, and scikit-learn random forests with default parameters were trained on US cohort data. Classifier performance on the Belgian cohort was summarized as median AUC with percentile confidence intervals calculated over 10,000 bootstrap iterations. This immuneACCESS table, as held by TCRdb, lists in-frame sequences with V and J called but not all clones. Of the missing ones, under half trace to an unresolved V gene in checked studies; the others have no known cause. V, J and clone size reflect that table, while D and trimming were determined from the DNA. Across this sample there are fewer than 40,000 clones, with 79% seen only once. Of the sample, under 6% is held by the ten largest clones.

The sample comes from a study of memory CD4+ T cells and cytomegalovirus serostatus (dated by TCRdb to between 2018 and 2021). Turning to the overall study: The 33 healthy Belgian adults in the cohort included 9 who were CMV seropositive and 24 who were CMV seronegative. The study sequenced CD4+ memory TCRbeta repertoires of a Belgian cohort with known cytomegalovirus serostatus to replicate a published TCR-based CMV serostatus classifier.

Overall results and qualifications from the work: Only CD4+CD45RO+ memory cells were sequenced, unlike the original study, which covered naive and memory CD4+ and CD8+ populations. For predicting CMV serostatus, the median bootstrapped AUC was approximately 0.96 using the original framework and around 0.9 using a US-trained random forest. Among the 150 to 200 previously reported CMV-associated TCRbeta sequences, some 62 showed up in the CD4+ memory repertoires, with each one found in between one and five individuals. The results were read as suggesting that the CMV-associated TCR signature is, for the most part, present in the CD4+ memory repertoire. The original-framework classifier achieved a median bootstrapped AUC of roughly 0.95 with a 95% CI of 0.76-1.00 on the Belgian cohort.

A FACSAria II was used to sort memory CD4+ T cells, defined as single viable CD3+CD4+CD8-CD45RO+ cells. CMV serostatus was determined with a Roche Elecsys assay detecting serum IgG against CMV pp150, pp28, p38 and p52. Following thawing, total CD4+ T cells were enriched through positive selection using CD4 magnetic microbeads. The samples came from a different study that was designed specifically to examine the CD4+ T cell memory repertoire. Peripheral blood mononuclear cells were isolated and cryopreserved according to standard operating procedures, and serum was stored at -80 degrees C. Staining used CD3-PerCP (BW264/56), CD4-APC (RPA-T4), CD45RO-PE (UCHT1) and CD8-Pacific Orange (3B5) antibodies, with Sytox blue excluding non-viable cells. V lost 4 bases and J lost 4 bases; the stretch between them is 13 bases long. Counted from cysteine to phenylalanine, this CDR3 has 14 amino acids. Only CDR3 DNA is held: 42 bases, read in frame from base 1. As encoded in the germline V gene, CDR1 is SGHTA while CDR2 is FQGNSA.

The sample taken for sequencing was memory CD4+ T cells from blood. The receptor's source is an adult in good health and CMV-seropositive. The sequence links TRBV7-2 to TRBJ1-1; the best D guess is TRBD1, with 6 bases matching. The DNA is TGTGCCAGCAGCTGGGACACCAGGGCCACTGAAGCTTTCTTT. Its protein product is CASSWDTRATEAFF.